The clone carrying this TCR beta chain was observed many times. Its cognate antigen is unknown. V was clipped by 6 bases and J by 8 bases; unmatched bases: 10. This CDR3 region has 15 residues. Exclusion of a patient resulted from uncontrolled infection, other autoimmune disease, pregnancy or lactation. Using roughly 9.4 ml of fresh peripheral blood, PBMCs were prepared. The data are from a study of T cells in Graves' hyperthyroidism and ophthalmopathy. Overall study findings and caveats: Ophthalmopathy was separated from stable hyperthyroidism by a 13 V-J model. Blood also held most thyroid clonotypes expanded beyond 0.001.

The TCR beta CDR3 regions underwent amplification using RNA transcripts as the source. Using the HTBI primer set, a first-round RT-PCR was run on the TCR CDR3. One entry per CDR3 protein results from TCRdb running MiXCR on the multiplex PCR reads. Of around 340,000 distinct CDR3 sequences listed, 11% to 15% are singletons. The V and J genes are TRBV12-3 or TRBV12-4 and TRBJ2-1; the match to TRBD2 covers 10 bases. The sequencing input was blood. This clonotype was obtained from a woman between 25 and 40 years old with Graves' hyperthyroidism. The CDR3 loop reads CASSLPGLALHEQFF. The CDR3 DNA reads TGTGCCAGCAGCCTTCCGGGACTAGCGCTCCATGAGCAGTTCTTC.